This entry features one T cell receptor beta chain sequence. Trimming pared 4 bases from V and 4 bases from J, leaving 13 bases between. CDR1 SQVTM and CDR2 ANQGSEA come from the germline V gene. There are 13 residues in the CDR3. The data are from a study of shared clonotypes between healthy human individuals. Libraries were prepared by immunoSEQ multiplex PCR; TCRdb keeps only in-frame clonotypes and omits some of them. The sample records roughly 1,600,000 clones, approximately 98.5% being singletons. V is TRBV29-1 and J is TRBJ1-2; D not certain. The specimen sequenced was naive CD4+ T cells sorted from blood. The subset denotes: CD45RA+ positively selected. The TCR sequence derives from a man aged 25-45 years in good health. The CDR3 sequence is CSVVWGSSYGYTF. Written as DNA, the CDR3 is TGCAGCGTTGTTTGGGGTAGCTCCTATGGCTACACCTTC. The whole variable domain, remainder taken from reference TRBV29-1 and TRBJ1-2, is SAVISQKPSRDICQRGTSLTIQCQVDSQVTMMFWYRQQPGQSLTLIATANQGSEATYESGFVIDKFPISRPNLTFSTLTVSNMSPEDSSIYLCSVVWGSSYGYTFGSGTRLTVV.